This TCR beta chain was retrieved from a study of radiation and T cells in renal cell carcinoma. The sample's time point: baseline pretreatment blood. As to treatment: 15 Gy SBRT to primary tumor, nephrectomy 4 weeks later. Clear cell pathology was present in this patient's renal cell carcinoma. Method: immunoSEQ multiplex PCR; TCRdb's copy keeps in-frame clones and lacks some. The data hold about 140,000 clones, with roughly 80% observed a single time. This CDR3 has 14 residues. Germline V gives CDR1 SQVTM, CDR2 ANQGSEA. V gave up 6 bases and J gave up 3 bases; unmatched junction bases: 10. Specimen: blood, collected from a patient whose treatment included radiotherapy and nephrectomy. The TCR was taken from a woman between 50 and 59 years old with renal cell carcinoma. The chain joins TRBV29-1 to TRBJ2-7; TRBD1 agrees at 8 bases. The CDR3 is CSVKAGTGDYEQYF. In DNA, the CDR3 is TGCAGCGTGAAGGCCGGGACAGGAGACTACGAGCAGTACTTC.